This TCR beta chain came from a study of blood T cells in healthy people across ages. Next came a second PCR, run for about 7 to 12 cycles, which used a sample-barcoded 5' primer along with a J-beta primer mix. Paired-end reads containing CDR3 totaled no fewer than 3 million for each sample. TCRdb redid the calling of the 5' RACE reads with MiXCR, one entry per CDR3 protein. The sample has about a million distinct CDR3 sequences, 35% to 40% seen once. Total RNA, at least 5 micrograms per sample, was extracted from PBMCs. The ends were cut back, 3 bases at V and 5 bases at J, with 16 bases in the middle. Germline CDR1 reads LGHNA; CDR2 reads YNFKEQ. This CDR3 comprises 15 residues.

The chain recombines TRBV4-2 with TRBJ1-1; perhaps TRBD1 as D (5 bases). Source material: blood. The receptor's source is a young man in good health. The CDR3 reads CASSHPRGGWTEAFF. Written as DNA, the CDR3 is TGTGCCAGCAGCCACCCCCGCGGGGGATGGACTGAAGCTTTCTTT.